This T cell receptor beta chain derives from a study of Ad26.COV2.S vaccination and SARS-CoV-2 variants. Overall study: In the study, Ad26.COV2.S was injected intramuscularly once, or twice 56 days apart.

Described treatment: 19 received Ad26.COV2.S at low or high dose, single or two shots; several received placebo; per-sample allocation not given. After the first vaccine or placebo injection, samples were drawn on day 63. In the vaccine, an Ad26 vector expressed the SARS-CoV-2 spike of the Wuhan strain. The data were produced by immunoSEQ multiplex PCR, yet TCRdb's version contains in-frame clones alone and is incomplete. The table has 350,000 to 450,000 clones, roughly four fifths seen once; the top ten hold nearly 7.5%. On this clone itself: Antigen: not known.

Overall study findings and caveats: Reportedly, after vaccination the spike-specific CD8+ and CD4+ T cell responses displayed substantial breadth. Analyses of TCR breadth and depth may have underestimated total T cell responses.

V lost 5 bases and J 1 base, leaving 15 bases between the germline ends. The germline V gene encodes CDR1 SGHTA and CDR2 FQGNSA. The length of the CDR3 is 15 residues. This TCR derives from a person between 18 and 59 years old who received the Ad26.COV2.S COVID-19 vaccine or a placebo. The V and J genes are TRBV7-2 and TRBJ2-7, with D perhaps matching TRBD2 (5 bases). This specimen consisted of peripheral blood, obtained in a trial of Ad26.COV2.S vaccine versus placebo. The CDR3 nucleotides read TGTGCCAGCAGCCCGAGGGCCGTCCTATCCTACGAGCAGTACTTC. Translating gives CASSPRAVLSYEQYF.